This T cell receptor beta chain emerged from a study of human T cells and chemical hapten exposure. Study summary: Per-sample variation in TCR yield stemmed mainly from small pooled library volume differences. Study conclusions and caveats: TCRs at a frequency above 1 in 1000 stayed unchanged with DPC sensitization.

V dropped 5 bases and J dropped 0; count of bases not matched to a gene: 9. The V gene's germline CDR1 is MNHEY and CDR2 SMNVEV (reference sequence). This CDR3 has 16 residues. Time point denoted: healthy volunteer bleed at 2 weeks. Researchers extracted total RNA from unfractionated whole blood. This clonotype was detected a few times. The antigen is unknown. TCRdb recomputed calls from the RACE reads with MiXCR, one row per CDR3 protein. This table holds about 130,000 distinct CDR3 sequences, approximately 9.1% found once. Sample: whole blood. This receptor was obtained from a male donor in good health. Some clones in this sample may be carry-over from other donors' samples. The chain combines TRBV27 with TRBJ1-2, with 7 bases lining up with TRBD1. CDR3 protein: CASSPRTGAPNYGYTF. In DNA form, the CDR3 reads TGTGCCAGCAGTCCCCGAACAGGGGCCCCTAACTATGGCTACACCTTC.